Described below is a single T cell receptor (beta chain) sequence and its context. Its antigen remains unknown. Trimming left V 3 bases short and J 5 bases short, with 16 bases between. This CDR3 spans 15 amino acids. Germline assignment: CDR1 KGHSH and CDR2 LQKENI. With template switching, a universal primer site was added, and the cDNA carried unique molecular identifiers. TCRdb analysed the 5' RACE reads with MiXCR anew, one entry per CDR3 protein. Among about 490,000 distinct CDR3 sequences listed, approximately 16% were seen once. The data stem from a study of identical twins. The study's findings and limits: Findings depended on cross-sectional statistics rather than tracking the same donors. Among monozygotic twins, out-of-frame TCR alpha sharing exceeded what models predicted.

The same data also went into a second study, on yellow fever vaccine responses in identical twins.

The receptor was isolated from a woman aged 18-29 years in good health. Sequences were obtained from CD4+ T cells sorted from blood. The rearrangement uses TRBV18 and TRBJ1-1; D perhaps matches TRBD1 (5 bases). CDR3 region: CASSPNGGGMTEAFF. As DNA, the CDR3 is TGTGCCAGCTCACCCAACGGGGGAGGGATGACTGAAGCTTTCTTT.